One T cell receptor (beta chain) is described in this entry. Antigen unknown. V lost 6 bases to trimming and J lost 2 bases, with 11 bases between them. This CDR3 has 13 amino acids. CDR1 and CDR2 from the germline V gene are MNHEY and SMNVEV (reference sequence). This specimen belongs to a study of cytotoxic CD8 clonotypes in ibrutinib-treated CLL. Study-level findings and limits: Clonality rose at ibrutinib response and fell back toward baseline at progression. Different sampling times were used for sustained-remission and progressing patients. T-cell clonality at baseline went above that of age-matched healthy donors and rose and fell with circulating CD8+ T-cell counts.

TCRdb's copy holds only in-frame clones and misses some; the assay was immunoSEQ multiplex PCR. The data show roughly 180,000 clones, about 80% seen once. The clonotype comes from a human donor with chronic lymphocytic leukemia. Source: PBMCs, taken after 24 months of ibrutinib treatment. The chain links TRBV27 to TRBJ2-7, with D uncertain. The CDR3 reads CASRLHTTYEQYF. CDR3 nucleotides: TGTGCCAGCAGGCTCCATACTACCTACGAGCAGTACTTC.